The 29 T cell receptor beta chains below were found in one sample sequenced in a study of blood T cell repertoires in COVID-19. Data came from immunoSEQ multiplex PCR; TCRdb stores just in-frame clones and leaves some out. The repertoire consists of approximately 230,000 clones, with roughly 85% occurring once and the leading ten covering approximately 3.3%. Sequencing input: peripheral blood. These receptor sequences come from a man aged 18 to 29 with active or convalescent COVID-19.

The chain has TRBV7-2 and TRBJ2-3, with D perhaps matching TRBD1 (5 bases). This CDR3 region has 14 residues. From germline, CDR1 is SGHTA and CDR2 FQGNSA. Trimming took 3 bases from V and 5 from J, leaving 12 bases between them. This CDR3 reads CASSLQGIGDTQYF. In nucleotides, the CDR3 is TGTGCCAGCAGCTTGCAGGGAATCGGAGATACGCAGTATTTT.

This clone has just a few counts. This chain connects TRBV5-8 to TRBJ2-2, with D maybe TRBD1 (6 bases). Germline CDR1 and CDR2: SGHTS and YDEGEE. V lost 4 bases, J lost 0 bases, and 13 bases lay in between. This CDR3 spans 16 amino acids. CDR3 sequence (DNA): TGTGCCAGCAGCGGGGTGGACAGCCCGAACACCGGGGAGCTGTTTTTT. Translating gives CASSGVDSPNTGELFF.

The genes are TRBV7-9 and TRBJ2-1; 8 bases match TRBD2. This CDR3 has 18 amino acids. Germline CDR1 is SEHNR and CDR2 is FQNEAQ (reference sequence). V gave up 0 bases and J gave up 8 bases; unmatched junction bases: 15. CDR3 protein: CASSLADWAAGESDEQFF. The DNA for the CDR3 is TGTGCCAGCAGCTTAGCTGACTGGGCAGCGGGAGAATCGGATGAGCAGTTCTTC.

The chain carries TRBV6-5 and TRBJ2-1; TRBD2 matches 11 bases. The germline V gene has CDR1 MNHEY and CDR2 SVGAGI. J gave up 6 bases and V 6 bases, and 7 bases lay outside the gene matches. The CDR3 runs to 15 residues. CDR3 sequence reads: CASRRTSGFINEQFF. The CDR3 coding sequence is TGTGCCAGCAGGCGGACTAGCGGGTTCATCAATGAGCAGTTCTTC.

CDR3 residues: CASSEALWTTYGYTF. CDR3 in DNA: TGTGCCAGCAGTGAAGCGCTTTGGACTACCTATGGCTACACCTTC. The gene calls are TRBV6-1 and TRBJ1-2, with D uncertain. The germline V gene encodes CDR1 MNHNS and CDR2 SASEGT. V was clipped by 0 bases and J by 4 bases, with 12 bases between them. This CDR3 has 15 amino acids.

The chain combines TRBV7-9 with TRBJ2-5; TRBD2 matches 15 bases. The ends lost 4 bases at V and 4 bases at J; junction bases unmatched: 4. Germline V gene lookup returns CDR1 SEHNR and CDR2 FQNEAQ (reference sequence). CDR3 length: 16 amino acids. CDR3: CASSSGTSGGLETQYF. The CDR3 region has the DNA TGTGCCAGCAGCTCCGGGACTAGCGGGGGGTTAGAGACCCAGTACTTC.

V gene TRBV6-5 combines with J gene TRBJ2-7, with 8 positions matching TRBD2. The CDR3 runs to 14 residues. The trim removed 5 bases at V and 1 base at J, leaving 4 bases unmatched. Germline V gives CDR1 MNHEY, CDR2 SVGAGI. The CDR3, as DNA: TGTGCCAGCAGTCCGGGACTAGGTTCCTACGAGCAGTACTTC. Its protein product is CASSPGLGSYEQYF.

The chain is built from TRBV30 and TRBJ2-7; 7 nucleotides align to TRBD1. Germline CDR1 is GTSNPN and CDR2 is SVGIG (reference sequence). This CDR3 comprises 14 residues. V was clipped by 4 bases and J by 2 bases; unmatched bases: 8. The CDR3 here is CAWTEQGRAYEQYF. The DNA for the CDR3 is TGTGCCTGGACTGAACAGGGGAGAGCCTACGAGCAGTACTTC.

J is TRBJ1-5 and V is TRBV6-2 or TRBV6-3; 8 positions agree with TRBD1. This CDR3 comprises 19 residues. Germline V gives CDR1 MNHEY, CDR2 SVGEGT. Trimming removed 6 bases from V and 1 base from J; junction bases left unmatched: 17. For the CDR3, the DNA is TGTGCCAGCAGCTTTACTCCGGGACAGGCGACTAGGAGCAATCAGCCCCAGCATTTT. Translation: CASSFTPGQATRSNQPQHF.

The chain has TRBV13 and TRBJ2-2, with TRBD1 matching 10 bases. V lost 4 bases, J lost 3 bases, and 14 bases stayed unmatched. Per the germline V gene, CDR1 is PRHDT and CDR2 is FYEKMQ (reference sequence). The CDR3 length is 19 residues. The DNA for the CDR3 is TGTGCCAGCAGCTACATACCGGGACAGGGGTTTCAGGACACCGGGGAGCTGTTTTTT. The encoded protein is CASSYIPGQGFQDTGELFF.

The CDR3, as DNA: TGTGCCAGCAGCCTAGCTGAGGATGAGCAGTTCTTC. Translated, it gives CASSLAEDEQFF. The chain carries TRBV7-3 and TRBJ2-1, with a tentative D call TRBD2 (5 bases). This CDR3 spans 12 amino acids. Per germline, CDR1 SGHTA and CDR2 FQGTGA. The ends were cut back, 5 bases at V and 8 bases at J, with 10 bases in the middle.

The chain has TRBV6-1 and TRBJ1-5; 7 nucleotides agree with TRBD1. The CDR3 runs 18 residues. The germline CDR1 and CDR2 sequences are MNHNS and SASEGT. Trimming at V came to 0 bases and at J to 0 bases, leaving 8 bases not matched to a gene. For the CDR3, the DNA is TGTGCCAGCAGTGAAGCTAGGACAGGCGATTATAGCAATCAGCCCCAGCATTTT. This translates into CASSEARTGDYSNQPQHF.

In DNA, the CDR3 is TGTGCCAGCAGTTTATTAGGGACAGGTGCCGGGGAGCTGTTTTTT. It yields the protein CASSLLGTGAGELFF. The V call is TRBV28, the J call TRBJ2-2; 8 bases map to TRBD1. The ends lost 1 base at V and 6 bases at J; junction bases unmatched: 4. This CDR3 is 15 amino acids long. CDR1 and CDR2 (germline): MDHEN, SYDVKM.

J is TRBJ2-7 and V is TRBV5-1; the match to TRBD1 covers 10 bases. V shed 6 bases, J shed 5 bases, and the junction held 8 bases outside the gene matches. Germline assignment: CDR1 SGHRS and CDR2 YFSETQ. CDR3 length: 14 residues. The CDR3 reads CASTVGDRGHEQYF. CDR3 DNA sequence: TGCGCCAGCACGGTAGGGGACAGGGGCCACGAGCAGTACTTC.

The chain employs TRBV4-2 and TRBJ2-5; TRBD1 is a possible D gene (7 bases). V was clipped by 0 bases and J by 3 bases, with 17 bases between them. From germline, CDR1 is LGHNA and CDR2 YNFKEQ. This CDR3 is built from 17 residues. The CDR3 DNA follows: TGTGCCAGCAGCCAAGAATTTCGGGGCAGGGGGGAAGAGACCCAGTACTTC. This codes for CASSQEFRGRGEETQYF.

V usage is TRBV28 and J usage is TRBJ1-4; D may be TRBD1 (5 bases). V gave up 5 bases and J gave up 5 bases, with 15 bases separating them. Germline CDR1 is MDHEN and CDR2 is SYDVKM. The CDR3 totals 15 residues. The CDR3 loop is CASSPRGAGNEKLFF. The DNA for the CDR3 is TGTGCCAGCAGTCCCCGTGGGGCAGGAAATGAAAAACTGTTTTTT.

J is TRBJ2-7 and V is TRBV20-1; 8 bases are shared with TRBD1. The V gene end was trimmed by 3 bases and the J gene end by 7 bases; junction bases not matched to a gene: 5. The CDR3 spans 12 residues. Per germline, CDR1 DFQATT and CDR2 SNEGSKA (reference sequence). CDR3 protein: CSASGQGIEQYF. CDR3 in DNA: TGCAGTGCTAGTGGACAGGGAATAGAGCAGTACTTC.

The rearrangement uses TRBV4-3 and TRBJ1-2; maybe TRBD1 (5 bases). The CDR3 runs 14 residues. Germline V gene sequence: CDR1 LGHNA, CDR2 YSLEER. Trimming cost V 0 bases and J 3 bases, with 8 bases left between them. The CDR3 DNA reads TGCGCCAGCAGCCAAGATCAGGGCGACTATGGCTACACCTTC. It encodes CASSQDQGDYGYTF.

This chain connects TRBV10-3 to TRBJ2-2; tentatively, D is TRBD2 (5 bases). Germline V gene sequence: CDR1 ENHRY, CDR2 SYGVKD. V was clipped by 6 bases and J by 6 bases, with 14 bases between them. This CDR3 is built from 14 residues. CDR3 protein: CAISVLATAGELFF. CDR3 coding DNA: TGTGCCATCAGCGTGCTAGCTACCGCCGGGGAGCTGTTTTTT.

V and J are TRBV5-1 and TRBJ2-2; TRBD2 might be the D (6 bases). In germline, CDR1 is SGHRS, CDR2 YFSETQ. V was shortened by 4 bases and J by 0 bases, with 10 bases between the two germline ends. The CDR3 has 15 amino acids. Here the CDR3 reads CASSARDSNTGELFF. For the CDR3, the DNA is TGCGCCAGCAGCGCCCGGGACTCGAACACCGGGGAGCTGTTTTTT.

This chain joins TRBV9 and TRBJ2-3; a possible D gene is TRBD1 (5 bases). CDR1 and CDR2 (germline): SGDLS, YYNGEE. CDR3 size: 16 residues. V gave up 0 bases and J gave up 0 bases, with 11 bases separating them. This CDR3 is CASSVVGRTSTDTQYF. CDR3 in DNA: TGTGCCAGCAGCGTAGTCGGCAGGACAAGCACAGATACGCAGTATTTT.

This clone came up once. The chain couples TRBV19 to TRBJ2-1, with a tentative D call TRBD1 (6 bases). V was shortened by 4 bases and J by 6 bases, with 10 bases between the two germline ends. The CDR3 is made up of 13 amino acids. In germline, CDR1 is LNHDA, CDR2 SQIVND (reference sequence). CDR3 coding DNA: TGTGCCAGTAGTAGCCAGGGGACCAATGAGCAGTTCTTC. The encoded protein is CASSSQGTNEQFF.

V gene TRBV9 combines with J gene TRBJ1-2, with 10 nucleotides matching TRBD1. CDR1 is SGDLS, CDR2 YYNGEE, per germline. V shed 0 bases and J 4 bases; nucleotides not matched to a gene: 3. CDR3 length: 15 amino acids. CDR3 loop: CASSVGTGGIYGYTF. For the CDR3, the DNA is TGTGCCAGCAGCGTAGGGACAGGGGGGATCTATGGCTACACCTTC. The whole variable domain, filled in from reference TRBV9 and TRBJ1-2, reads DSGVTQTPKHLITATGQRVTLRCSPRSGDLSVYWYQQSLDQGLQFLIQYYNGEERAKGNILERFSAQQFPDLHSELNLSSLELGDSALYFCASSVGTGGIYGYTFGSGTRLTVV.

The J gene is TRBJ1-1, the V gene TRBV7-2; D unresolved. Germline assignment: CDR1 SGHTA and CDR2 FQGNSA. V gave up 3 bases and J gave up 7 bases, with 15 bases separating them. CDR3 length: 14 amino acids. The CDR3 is CASSLGWGELEAFF. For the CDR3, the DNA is TGTGCCAGCAGCTTGGGGTGGGGAGAGCTTGAAGCTTTCTTT.

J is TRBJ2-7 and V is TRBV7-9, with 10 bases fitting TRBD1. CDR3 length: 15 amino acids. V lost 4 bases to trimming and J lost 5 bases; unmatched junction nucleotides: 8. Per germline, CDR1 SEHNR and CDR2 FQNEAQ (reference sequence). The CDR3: CASSYRQGARNEQYF. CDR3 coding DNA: TGTGCCAGCAGCTATAGACAGGGGGCGAGGAACGAGCAGTACTTC.

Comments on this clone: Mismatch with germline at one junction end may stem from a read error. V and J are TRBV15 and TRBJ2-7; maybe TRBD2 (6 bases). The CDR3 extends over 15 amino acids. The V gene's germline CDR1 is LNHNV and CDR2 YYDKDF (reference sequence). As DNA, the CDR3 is TGTGCCACCAGCAGTACCGGGACTCCCTCCGACGAGCAGTACTTC. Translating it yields CATSSTGTPSDEQYF.

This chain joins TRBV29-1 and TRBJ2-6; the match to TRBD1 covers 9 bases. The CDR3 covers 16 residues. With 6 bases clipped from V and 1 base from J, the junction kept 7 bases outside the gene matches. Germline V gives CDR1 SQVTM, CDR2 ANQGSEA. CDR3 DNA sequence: TGCAGCGTGACGGGACAGGGTAGTTCTGGGGCCAACGTCCTGACTTTC. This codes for CSVTGQGSSGANVLTF.

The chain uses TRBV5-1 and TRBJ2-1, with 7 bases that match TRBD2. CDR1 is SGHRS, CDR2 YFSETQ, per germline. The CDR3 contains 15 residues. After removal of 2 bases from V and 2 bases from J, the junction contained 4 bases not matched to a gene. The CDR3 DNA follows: TGCGCCAGCAGCTTAGCTCGGGGGGCCTACAATGAGCAGTTCTTC. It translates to CASSLARGAYNEQFF.

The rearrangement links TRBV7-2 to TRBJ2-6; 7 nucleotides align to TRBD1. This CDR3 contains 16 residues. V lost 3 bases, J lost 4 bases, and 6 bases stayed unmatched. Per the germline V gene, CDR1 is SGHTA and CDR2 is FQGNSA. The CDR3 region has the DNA TGTGCCAGCAGCTTGGCTGACAGGGCAGGGGCCAACGTCCTGACTTTC. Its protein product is CASSLADRAGANVLTF.